Listed below are T cell receptor beta chains from one sample, sequenced in a study of blood T cell repertoires in COVID-19. Assay: immunoSEQ multiplex PCR; the TCRdb copy retains only in-frame clones and omits some. The sample yields some 250,000 clones, roughly 88% seen once. Sequenced input: PBMCs or T cells enriched from blood (not recorded which). These receptors all stem from a woman in her forties or fifties who had recovered from COVID-19. CDR3s include the opening cysteine and the closing phenylalanine or tryptophan. A D gene is named only where the DNA matches it firmly. Clone size appears in some rows only: once, few, many, or a class for an expanded clone.

TRBV5-1	TRBJ1-1	TRBD1	-	TGCGCCAGCAGAAGGGACAGCCCGAACACTGAAGCTTTCTTT	CASRRDSPNTEAFF
TRBV15	TRBJ2-3	TRBD2	-	TGTGCCACCAGCAGCGGGAGTGGGGGAGGGGATACGCAGTATTTT	CATSSGSGGGDTQYF
TRBV9	TRBJ1-1	-	-	TGTGCCAGCAGCGTAGTGGGCGGGGGCACTGAAGCTTTCTTT	CASSVVGGGTEAFF
TRBV27	TRBJ2-1	-	-	TGTGCCAGCAGTTTATCCCACGGTTTCAACTCCTACAATGAGCAGTTCTTC	CASSLSHGFNSYNEQFF
TRBV5-6	TRBJ1-3	-	-	TGTGCCAGCAGCTTTTGGGGCGACTGGGGATTTGGAAACACCATATATTTT	CASSFWGDWGFGNTIYF
TRBV12-3/TRBV12-4	TRBJ2-1	TRBD2	-	TGTGCCAGCAGTACTCTGGGGGGGGAGCAGTTCTTC	CASSTLGGEQFF
TRBV30	TRBJ1-1	TRBD1	-	TGTGCCTGGAGTCCCTCTCGGATGACAGGGGTAAGGGACACTGAAGCTTTCTTT	CAWSPSRMTGVRDTEAFF
TRBV28	TRBJ1-5	-	-	TGTGCCAGCAGCCTACAGGAAAGAGGCAATCAGCCCCAGCATTTT	CASSLQERGNQPQHF
TRBV28	TRBJ2-7	-	-	TGTGCCAGCAGGGATTTCCAGGGCGAGCAGTACTTC	CASRDFQGEQYF
TRBV19	TRBJ2-1	TRBD2	-	TGTGCCAGTAGTCCTAGGGCGGGAGGGGCCGGCAATGAGCAGTTCTTC	CASSPRAGGAGNEQFF
TRBV12-5	TRBJ1-2	TRBD1	-	TGTGCTAGTGGTTTGGCGACGCAGGGGGCCCATTTCTATGGCTACACCTTC	CASGLATQGAHFYGYTF
TRBV7-9	TRBJ1-4	-	-	TGTGCCAGCAGCTACCCGACAGGCACTAATGAAAAACTGTTTTTT	CASSYPTGTNEKLFF
TRBV27	TRBJ2-5	-	-	TGTGCCAGCAGTGACCTCAGGGAGACCCAGTACTTC	CASSDLRETQYF
TRBV6-6	TRBJ2-7	-	-	TGTGCCAGCAGTTCCCTAGGTAGAGGGCCCTCCTACGAGCAGTACTTC	CASSSLGRGPSYEQYF
TRBV4-2	TRBJ1-2	-	-	TGTGCCAGCAGCCAAGACTGGGGGGGTAACTATGGCTACACCTTC	CASSQDWGGNYGYTF
TRBV5-3	TRBJ2-7	-	-	TGTGCCAGAAGCTTGTTAGCGGAGTCCTACGAGCAGTACTTC	CARSLLAESYEQYF
TRBV5-1	TRBJ2-6	-	-	TGCGCCAGCAGCTTATCCTGGGCTCTGGGGGCCAACGTCCTGACTTTC	CASSLSWALGANVLTF
TRBV6-4	TRBJ2-7	-	-	TGTGCCAGCAGCCGGGACTCATACTCCTACGAGCAGTACTTC	CASSRDSYSYEQYF
TRBV6-5	TRBJ2-2	-	-	TGTGCCAGCAGGAGCAGGGGCGTCACCGGGGAGCTGTTTTTT	CASRSRGVTGELFF
TRBV29-1	TRBJ1-2	TRBD1	-	TGCAGCGGTCTGACAGGGAACTATGGCTACACCTTC	CSGLTGNYGYTF
TRBV2	TRBJ1-2	TRBD1	-	TGTGCCAGCAGTCCCGGGACAGCTGGCTACACCTTC	CASSPGTAGYTF
TRBV11-2	TRBJ1-1	-	once	TGTGCCAGCACCTATTCCCTGGGGGGGGGCACTGAAGCTTTCTTT	CASTYSLGGGTEAFF
TRBV28	TRBJ2-7	-	-	TGTGCCAGCAGTCTTCTGGGGCAGGGGAGTACCTACGAGCAGTACTTC	CASSLLGQGSTYEQYF
TRBV18	TRBJ2-2	-	-	TGTGCCAGCTCACCAGAGAGACTAGAATGGGGCACCGGGGAGCTGTTTTTT	CASSPERLEWGTGELFF
TRBV6-5	TRBJ1-1	-	-	TGTGCCAGCAGCCGCCAGGGGAACACTGAAGCTTTCTTT	CASSRQGNTEAFF
TRBV28	TRBJ2-5	TRBD2	-	TGTGCCAGCAGCCCGACTAGCGGGATTCTGGAGACCCAGTACTTC	CASSPTSGILETQYF
TRBV6-1	TRBJ1-5	TRBD1	-	TGTGCCAGCAGTGGGGACAGGGGCCTAGGGTCTAATCAGCCCCAGCATTTT	CASSGDRGLGSNQPQHF
TRBV4-2	TRBJ1-2	TRBD1	few	TGTGCCAGCAGCCAACACTTCGACAGGGGTTATGGCTACACCTTC	CASSQHFDRGYGYTF
TRBV10-3	TRBJ2-1	TRBD1	-	TGTGCCATCACCGGAGGACAGGGCAGTGAGCAGTTCTTC	CAITGGQGSEQFF
TRBV13	TRBJ2-7	-	-	TGTGCCAGCAGCTTATCGGAGAGCTACGAGCAGTACTTC	CASSLSESYEQYF
TRBV28	TRBJ1-2	-	-	TGTGCCAGCAGTTTAGGCAACTATGGCTACACCTTC	CASSLGNYGYTF
TRBV25-1	TRBJ2-6	-	-	TGTGCCAGCAGTCTTAGCCTCTCTGGGGCCAACGTCCTGACTTTC	CASSLSLSGANVLTF
TRBV28	TRBJ1-3	-	-	TGTGCCAGCAGTTCGGGGGGGATCTTCTCTGGAAACACCATATATTTT	CASSSGGIFSGNTIYF
TRBV28	TRBJ2-5	-	-	TGTGCCAGCAGTTTATTTGATAGCGGCAGGGAGACCCAGTACTTC	CASSLFDSGRETQYF
TRBV28	TRBJ2-7	TRBD1	-	TGTGCCAGCAGTATCTCCGGGACAGACTACGAGCAGTACTTC	CASSISGTDYEQYF
TRBV5-1	TRBJ2-1	TRBD2	-	TGCGCCAGCAGCTTGGGACTAGCGGTTATTGGGTATAATGAGCAGTTCTTC	CASSLGLAVIGYNEQFF
TRBV19	TRBJ1-1	-	-	TGTGCCAGTAGTAGGGGGTACAGGGTCACTGAAGCTTTCTTT	CASSRGYRVTEAFF
TRBV28	TRBJ1-2	TRBD1	-	TGTGCCAGCAGGCCGACAGGGGGCAACTATGGCTACACCTTC	CASRPTGGNYGYTF
TRBV19	TRBJ1-1	-	-	TGTGCCAGTAGTACCCTACAGGGATTGAACACTGAAGCTTTCTTT	CASSTLQGLNTEAFF
TRBV9	TRBJ1-5	-	-	TGTGCCAGCAGCGTATCCGGGTTGTACAATCAGCCCCAGCATTTT	CASSVSGLYNQPQHF
TRBV5-4	TRBJ1-1	TRBD1	-	TGTGCCAGCAGTGAGGGACAGAAATTAACTGAAGCTTTCTTT	CASSEGQKLTEAFF
TRBV19	TRBJ1-6	TRBD1	-	TGTGCCAGTAGTATGGGGACAGCGCCGTATAATTCACCCCTCCACTTT	CASSMGTAPYNSPLHF
TRBV2	TRBJ2-3	-	-	TGTGCCAGCACCCAATACACAGGGGGGGTTGGCACAGATACGCAGTATTTT	CASTQYTGGVGTDTQYF
TRBV5-1	TRBJ1-4	-	-	TGCGCCAGCAGCTTGGGGACAGCTAATGAAAAACTGTTTTTT	CASSLGTANEKLFF
TRBV10-3	TRBJ2-3	-	-	TGTGCCATCAGTGAGTCGTCCAACACAGATACGCAGTATTTT	CAISESSNTDTQYF
TRBV4-2	TRBJ2-7	TRBD2	-	TGTGCCAGCAGCCAAACGGGACTAGCGGGAGTCTACGAGCAGTACTTC	CASSQTGLAGVYEQYF
TRBV3-1/TRBV3-2	TRBJ2-1	TRBD1	-	TGTGCCAGCAGCCACACAGGGGTCGTTAATGAGCAGTTCTTC	CASSHTGVVNEQFF
TRBV5-1	TRBJ2-7	TRBD2	-	TGCGCCAGCAGCTTGACTAGCGGATCCTCCTACGAGCAGTACTTC	CASSLTSGSSYEQYF
TRBV10-1	TRBJ2-2	-	-	TGCGCCAGCTCAGAAGGGACACTAAACTCGTGGGAGCTGTTTTTT	CASSEGTLNSWELFF